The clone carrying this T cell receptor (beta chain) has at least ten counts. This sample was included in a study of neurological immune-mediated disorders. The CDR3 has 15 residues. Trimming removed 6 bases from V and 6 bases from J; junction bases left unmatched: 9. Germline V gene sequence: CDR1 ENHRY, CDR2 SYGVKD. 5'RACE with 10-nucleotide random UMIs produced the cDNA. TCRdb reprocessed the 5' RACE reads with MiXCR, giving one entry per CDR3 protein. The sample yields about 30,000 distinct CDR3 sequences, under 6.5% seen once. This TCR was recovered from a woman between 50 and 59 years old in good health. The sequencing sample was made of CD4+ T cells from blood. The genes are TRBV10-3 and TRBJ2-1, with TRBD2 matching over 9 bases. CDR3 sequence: CAIRGASGDSNEQFF. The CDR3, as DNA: TGTGCCATCAGGGGGGCTAGCGGGGACTCCAATGAGCAGTTCTTC.